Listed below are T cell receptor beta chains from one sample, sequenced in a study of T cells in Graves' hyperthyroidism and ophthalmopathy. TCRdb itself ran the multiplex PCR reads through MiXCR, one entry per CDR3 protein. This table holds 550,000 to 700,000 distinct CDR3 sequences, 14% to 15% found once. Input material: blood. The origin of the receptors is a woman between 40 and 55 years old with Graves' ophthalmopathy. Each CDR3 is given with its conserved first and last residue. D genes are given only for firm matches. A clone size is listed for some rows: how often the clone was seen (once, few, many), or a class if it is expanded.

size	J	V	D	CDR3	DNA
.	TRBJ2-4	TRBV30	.	CAWSSATLADIQYF	TGTGCCTGGAGTTCCGCCACCCTCGCGGACATTCAGTACTTC
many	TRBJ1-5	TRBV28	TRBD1	CASSDDRGQNQPQHF	TGTGCCAGCAGTGATGACAGGGGACAAAATCAGCCCCAGCATTTT
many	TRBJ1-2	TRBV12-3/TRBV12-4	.	CASRASRNYGYTF	TGTGCCAGCAGGGCCAGTAGGAACTATGGCTACACCTTC
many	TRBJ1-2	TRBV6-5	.	CASSYGSRAYGYTF	TGTGCCAGCAGTTACGGCAGTAGAGCCTATGGCTACACCTTC
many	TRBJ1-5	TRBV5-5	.	CASSSGRSNQPQHF	TGTGCCAGCAGCTCGGGACGAAGCAATCAGCCCCAGCATTTT
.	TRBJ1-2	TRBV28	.	CASSFYWGQGRNGYTF	TGTGCCAGCAGTTTTTATTGGGGTCAGGGACGAAATGGCTACACCTTC
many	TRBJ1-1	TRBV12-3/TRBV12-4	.	CASSSLDHRNKAFF	TGTGCCAGCAGTTCCTTGGATCATCGAAACAAAGCTTTCTTT
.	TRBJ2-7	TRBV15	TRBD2	CATSKGLAEGHYEQYF	TGTGCCACCAGCAAAGGACTAGCGGAGGGCCACTACGAGCAGTACTTC
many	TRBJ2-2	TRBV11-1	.	CASSSVLSENTGELFF	TGTGCCAGCAGCTCAGTCCTGAGCGAGAACACCGGGGAGCTGTTTTTT
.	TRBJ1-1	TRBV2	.	CASSVGSSSEAFF	TGTGCCAGCAGTGTGGGTTCGTCCTCCGAAGCTTTCTTT
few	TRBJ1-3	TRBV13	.	CASSRTWAGNTIYF	TGTGCCAGCAGCCGGACCTGGGCTGGAAACACCATATATTTT
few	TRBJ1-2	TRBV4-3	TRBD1	CASSQEQGQGGYTF	TGCGCCAGCAGCCAAGAACAGGGGCAGGGGGGCTACACCTTC
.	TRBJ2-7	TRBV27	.	CASSREMRRGPFYEQYF	TGTGCCAGCAGTCGGGAGATGAGAAGGGGGCCTTTCTACGAGCAGTACTTC
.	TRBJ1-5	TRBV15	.	CATSAVGGVQPQHF	TGTGCCACCAGCGCCGTGGGGGGTGTTCAGCCCCAGCATTTT
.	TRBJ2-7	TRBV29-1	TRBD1	CSVAKGAGEQYF	TGCAGCGTTGCGAAGGGGGCCGGCGAGCAGTACTTC
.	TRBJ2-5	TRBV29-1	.	CSASGGGRETQYF	TGCAGCGCTAGCGGAGGGGGGAGAGAGACCCAGTACTTC
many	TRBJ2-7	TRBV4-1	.	CASSQDSAASYEQYF	TGCGCCAGCAGCCAAGATTCGGCGGCCTCCTACGAGCAGTACTTC
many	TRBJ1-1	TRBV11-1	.	CASSSWREKTEAFF	TGTGCCAGCAGCTCCTGGCGGGAAAAGACTGAAGCTTTCTTT
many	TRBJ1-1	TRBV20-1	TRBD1	CSAVKQGMNTEAFF	TGCAGTGCAGTAAAACAGGGGATGAACACTGAAGCTTTCTTT
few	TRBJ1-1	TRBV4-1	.	CASSQGVVKNTEAFF	TGCGCCAGCAGCCAAGGGGTAGTTAAGAACACTGAAGCCTTCTTT
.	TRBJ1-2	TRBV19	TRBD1	CASAQGDYGYTF	TGTGCCAGCGCCCAGGGGGACTATGGCTACACCTTC
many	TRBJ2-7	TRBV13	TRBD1	CASSPTGTGTPEQYF	TGTGCCAGCAGCCCGACCGGGACAGGGACCCCCGAGCAGTACTTC
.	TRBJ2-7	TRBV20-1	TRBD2	CSAHQLQTSGGEQYF	TGCAGTGCTCACCAGCTTCAGACTAGCGGGGGGGAGCAGTACTTC
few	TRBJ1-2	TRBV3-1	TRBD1	CASRKGGANGYTF	TGTGCCAGTCGGAAAGGGGGCGCGAATGGCTACACCTTC
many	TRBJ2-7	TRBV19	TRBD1	CASSWGSGGTYEQYF	TGTGCCAGTAGTTGGGGCTCAGGGGGTACTTACGAGCAGTACTTC
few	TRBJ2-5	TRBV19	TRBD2	CASSMASGTQETQYF	TGTGCCAGTAGTATGGCTAGCGGGACCCAAGAGACCCAGTACTTC
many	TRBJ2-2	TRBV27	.	CASNRYGSHTGELFF	TGTGCCAGCAACCGGTACGGGAGTCACACCGGGGAGCTGTTTTTT
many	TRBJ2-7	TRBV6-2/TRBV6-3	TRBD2	CASSYVGGASYEQYF	TGTGCCAGCAGTTACGTGGGAGGGGCATCCTACGAGCAGTACTTC
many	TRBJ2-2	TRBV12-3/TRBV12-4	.	CASSLPLLGGGTGELFF	TGTGCCAGCAGTTTACCCCTCCTGGGGGGAGGCACCGGGGAGCTGTTTTTT
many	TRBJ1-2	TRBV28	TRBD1	CASSRSGGHGYTF	TGTGCCAGCAGTCGGTCAGGGGGGCATGGCTACACCTTC
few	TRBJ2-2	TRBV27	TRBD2	CASSPRLAGANTGELFF	TGTGCCAGCAGTCCCCGACTAGCGGGAGCCAACACCGGGGAGCTGTTTTTT
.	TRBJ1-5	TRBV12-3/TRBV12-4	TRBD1	CASSPPGQGANQPQHF	TGTGCCAGCAGCCCCCCGGGACAGGGGGCCAATCAGCCCCAGCATTTT
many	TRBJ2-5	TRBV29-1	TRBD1	CSINRGVQETQYF	TGCAGCATAAACAGGGGGGTACAAGAGACCCAGTACTTC
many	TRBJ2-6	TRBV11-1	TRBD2	CASSPGGFSGANVLTF	TGTGCCAGCAGCCCGGGGGGGTTCTCTGGGGCCAACGTCCTGACTTTC
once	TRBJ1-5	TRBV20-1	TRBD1	CSAETGEGSNQPQHF	TGCAGTGCTGAAACAGGGGAAGGGAGCAATCAGCCCCAGCATTTT
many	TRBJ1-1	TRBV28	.	CASSLRWGMNTEAFF	TGTGCCAGCAGTTTACGGTGGGGCATGAACACTGAAGCTTTCTTT
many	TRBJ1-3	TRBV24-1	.	CATGELNTSGNTIYF	TGTGCCACCGGGGAACTCAACACCTCTGGAAACACCATATATTTT